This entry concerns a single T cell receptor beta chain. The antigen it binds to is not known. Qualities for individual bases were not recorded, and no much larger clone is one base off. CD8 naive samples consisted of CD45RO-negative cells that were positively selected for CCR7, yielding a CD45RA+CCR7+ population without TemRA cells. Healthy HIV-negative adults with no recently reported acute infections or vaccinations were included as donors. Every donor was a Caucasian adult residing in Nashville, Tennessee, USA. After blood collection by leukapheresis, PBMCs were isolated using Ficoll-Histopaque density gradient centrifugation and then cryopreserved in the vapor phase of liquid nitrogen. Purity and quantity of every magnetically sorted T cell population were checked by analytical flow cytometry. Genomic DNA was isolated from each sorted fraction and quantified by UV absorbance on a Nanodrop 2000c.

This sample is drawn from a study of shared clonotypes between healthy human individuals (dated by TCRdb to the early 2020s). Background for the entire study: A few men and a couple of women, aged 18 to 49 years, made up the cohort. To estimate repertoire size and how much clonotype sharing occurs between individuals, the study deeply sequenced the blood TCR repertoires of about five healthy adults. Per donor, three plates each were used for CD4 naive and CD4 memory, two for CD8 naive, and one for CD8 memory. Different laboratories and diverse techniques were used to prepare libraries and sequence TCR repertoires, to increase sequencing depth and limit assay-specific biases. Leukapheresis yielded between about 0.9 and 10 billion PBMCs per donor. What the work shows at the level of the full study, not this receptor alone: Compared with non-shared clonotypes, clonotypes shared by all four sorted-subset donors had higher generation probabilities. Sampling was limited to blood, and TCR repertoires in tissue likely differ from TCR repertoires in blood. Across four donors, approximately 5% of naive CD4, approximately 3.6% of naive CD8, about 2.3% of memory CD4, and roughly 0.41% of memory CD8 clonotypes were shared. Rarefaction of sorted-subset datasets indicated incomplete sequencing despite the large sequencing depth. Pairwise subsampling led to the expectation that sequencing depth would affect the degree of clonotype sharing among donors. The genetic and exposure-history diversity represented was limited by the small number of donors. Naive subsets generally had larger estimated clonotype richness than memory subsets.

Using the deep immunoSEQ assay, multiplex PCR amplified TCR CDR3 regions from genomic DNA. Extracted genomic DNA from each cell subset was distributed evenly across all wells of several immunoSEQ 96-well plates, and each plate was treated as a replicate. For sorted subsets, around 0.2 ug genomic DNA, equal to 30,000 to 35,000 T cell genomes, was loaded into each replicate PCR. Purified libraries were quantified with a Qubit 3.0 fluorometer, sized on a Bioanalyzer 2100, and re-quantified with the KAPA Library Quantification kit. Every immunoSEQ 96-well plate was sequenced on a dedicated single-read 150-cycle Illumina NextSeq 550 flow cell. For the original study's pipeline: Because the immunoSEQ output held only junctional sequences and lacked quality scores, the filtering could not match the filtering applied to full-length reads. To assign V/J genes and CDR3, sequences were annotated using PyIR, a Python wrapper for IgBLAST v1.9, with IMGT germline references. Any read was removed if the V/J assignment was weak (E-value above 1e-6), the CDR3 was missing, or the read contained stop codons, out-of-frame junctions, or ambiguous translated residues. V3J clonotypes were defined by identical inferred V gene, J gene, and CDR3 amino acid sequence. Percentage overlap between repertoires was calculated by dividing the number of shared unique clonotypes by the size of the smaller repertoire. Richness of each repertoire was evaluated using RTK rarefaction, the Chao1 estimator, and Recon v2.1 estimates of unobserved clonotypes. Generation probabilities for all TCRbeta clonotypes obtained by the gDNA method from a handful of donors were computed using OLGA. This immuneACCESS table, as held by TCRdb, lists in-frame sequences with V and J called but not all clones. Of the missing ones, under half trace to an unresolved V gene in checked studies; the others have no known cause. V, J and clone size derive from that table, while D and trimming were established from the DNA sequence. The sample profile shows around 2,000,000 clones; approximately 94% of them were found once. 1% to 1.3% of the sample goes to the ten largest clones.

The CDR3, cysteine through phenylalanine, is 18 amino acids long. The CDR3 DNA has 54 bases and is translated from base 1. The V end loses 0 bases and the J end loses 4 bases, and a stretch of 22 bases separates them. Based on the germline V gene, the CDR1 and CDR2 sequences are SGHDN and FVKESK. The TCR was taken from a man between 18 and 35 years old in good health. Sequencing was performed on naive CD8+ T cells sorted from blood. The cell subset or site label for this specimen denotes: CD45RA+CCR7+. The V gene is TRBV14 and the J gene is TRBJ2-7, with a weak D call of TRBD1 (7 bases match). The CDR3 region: CASSQEEKLGGGSYEQYF. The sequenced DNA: TGTGCCAGCAGCCAAGAAGAAAAGCTAGGAGGGGGCTCTTACGAGCAGTACTTC.